In this sample, the clone carrying this T cell receptor beta chain turned up a few times. Its antigen is undetermined. This entry is derived from a study of cytomegalovirus exposure and HLA in healthy donors. Use of 60 Vbeta and 13 Jbeta primers characterized the PCR. Sequencing was performed with immunoSEQ multiplex PCR; in TCRdb, only in-frame clones are kept and a portion is missing. This sample has some 110,000 clones, with over 55% found just once. Whole-study results and caveats: Later on, a genetic analysis was performed. It linked a missense variant in DCLRE1C with V- and J-gene trimming of TCR beta. A cluster of highly shared sequence variants was likely a sequencing artifact. Rarity marked most TCR sequences, yet some public TCRs occurred in many donors.

Germline V gene sequence: CDR1 SGHAT, CDR2 FQNNGV. This CDR3 comprises 15 residues. Trimming shortened V by 1 base and J by 5 bases, and 12 bases separated the two germline ends. The sequence came from a female donor in good health and CMV-seronegative. The V call is TRBV11-2, the J call TRBJ1-5, with D hard to call. What was sequenced was PBMCs. The CDR3 is CASSLGETLYQPQHF. In nucleotides, the CDR3 is TGTGCCAGCAGCTTAGGGGAGACATTGTATCAGCCCCAGCATTTT.